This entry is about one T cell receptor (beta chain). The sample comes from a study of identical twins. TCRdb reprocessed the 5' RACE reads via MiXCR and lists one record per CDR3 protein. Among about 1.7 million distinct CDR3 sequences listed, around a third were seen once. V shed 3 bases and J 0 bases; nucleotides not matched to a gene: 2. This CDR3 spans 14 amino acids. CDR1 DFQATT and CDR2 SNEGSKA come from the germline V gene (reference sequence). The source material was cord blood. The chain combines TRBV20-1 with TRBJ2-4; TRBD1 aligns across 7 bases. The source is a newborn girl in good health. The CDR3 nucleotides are TGCAGTGCTAGCGAGGGGGCAGCCAAAAACATTCAGTACTTC. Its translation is CSASEGAAKNIQYF.